This T cell receptor beta chain was captured in a study of T cells in Graves' hyperthyroidism and ophthalmopathy. TCR beta CDR3 regions were amplified from RNA transcripts. TCR CDR3 regions were first amplified by RT-PCR with HTBI primers. Each CDR3 protein gets one entry after TCRdb re-called the multiplex PCR reads with MiXCR. The repertoire includes 550,000 to 650,000 distinct CDR3 sequences, roughly 14% of them detected once, and roughly 5.7% sits in the top ten. A roughly 9.1 ml volume of fresh peripheral blood provided the PBMCs. This clonotype occurred many times. Specimen: blood. The TCR was taken from a woman aged 25-40 years with Graves' hyperthyroidism that later progressed to Graves' ophthalmopathy.

CDR3 amino acids: CASSPLTSGTTYEQYF. CDR3 nucleotide sequence: TGTGCCAGCAGCCCGTTGACTAGCGGGACTACCTACGAGCAGTACTTC. The rearrangement links TRBV11-3 to TRBJ2-7; 11 positions match TRBD2. There are 16 residues in the CDR3. Germline V gives CDR1 SGHNT, CDR2 YENEEA. V lost 5 bases and J lost 2; bases outside the gene matches: 8.